This TCR beta chain was captured by sequencing in a study of T cells in localized non-small cell lung cancer. CDR3 size: 16 residues. Germline CDR1 is MDHEN and CDR2 is SYDVKM. V dropped 4 bases and J dropped 4; count of bases not matched to a gene: 9. Measured with immunoSEQ multiplex PCR; TCRdb has only the in-frame clones, and not every one. Among approximately 15,000 clones listed, 85% to 90% were seen once. V is TRBV28 and J is TRBJ2-1; TRBD2 matches at 8 bases. The specimen comprised peripheral blood mononuclear cells, sampled before any cancer treatment. The clonotype comes from a woman aged 35 to 70 with stage III lung adenocarcinoma. The CDR3 sequence: CASSSSGAGAYNEQFF. The CDR3 nucleotides are TGTGCCAGCAGTTCCTCCGGAGCGGGGGCGTACAATGAGCAGTTCTTC.